A single sample gave rise to the 2 T cell receptor beta chains below, sequenced in a study of shared clonotypes between healthy human individuals. Repertoires were generated with immunoSEQ multiplex PCR, while TCRdb's copy carries only in-frame clones and drops some. The table lists about 2.5 million clones, 85% to 95% of them singletons. Material: naive CD4+ T cells from PBMCs. Subset: CD45RA+ positively selected. These receptors all come from a man in his late teens or twenties in good health. Some clones in this sample may be carry-over from other donors' samples.

This chain joins TRBV5-6 and TRBJ2-5; possibly TRBD1 for D (6 bases). The germline V gene has CDR1 SGHDT and CDR2 YYEEEE. CDR3 length: 16 amino acids. V was cut by 4 bases and J by 0 bases, with 16 bases left in between. DNA for the CDR3: TGTGCCAGCAGCAGGCCCTCAGGACAGTACCAAGAGACCCAGTACTTC. Amino acids: CASSRPSGQYQETQYF.

The CDR3 region has the DNA TGTGCCAGCAGTCCTCGACAGATTTTAGCCAAAAACATTCAGTACTTC. Residues: CASSPRQILAKNIQYF. J is TRBJ2-4 and V is TRBV2; possible D gene TRBD1, 5 bases. The V and J ends lost 5 bases and 0 bases respectively, with 14 bases between them. This CDR3 contains 16 residues. CDR1 SNHLY and CDR2 FYNNEI come from the germline V gene.